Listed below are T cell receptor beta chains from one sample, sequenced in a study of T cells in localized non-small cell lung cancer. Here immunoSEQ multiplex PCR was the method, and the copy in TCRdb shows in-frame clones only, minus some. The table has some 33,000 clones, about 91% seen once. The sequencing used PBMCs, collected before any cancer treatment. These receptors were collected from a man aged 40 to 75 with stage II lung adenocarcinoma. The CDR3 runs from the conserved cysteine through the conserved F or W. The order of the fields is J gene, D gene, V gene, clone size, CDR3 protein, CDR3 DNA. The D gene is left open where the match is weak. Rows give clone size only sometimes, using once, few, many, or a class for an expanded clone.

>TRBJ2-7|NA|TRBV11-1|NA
CASSPPDSYEQYF
TGTGCCAGCAGCCCACCGGACAGCTACGAGCAGTACTTC
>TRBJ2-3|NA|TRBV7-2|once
CASSLVWPPDTQYF
TGTGCCAGCAGCTTAGTCTGGCCCCCAGATACGCAGTATTTT
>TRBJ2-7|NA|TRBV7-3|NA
CASSLFSGSWVEQYF
TGTGCCAGCAGCTTATTTAGTGGCTCCTGGGTCGAGCAGTACTTC
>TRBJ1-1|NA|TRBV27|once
CASSPAFSPNTEAFF
TGTGCCAGCAGTCCCGCATTCAGCCCGAACACTGAAGCTTTCTTT
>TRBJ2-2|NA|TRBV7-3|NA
CASSLNRGDTGELFF
TGTGCCAGCAGCTTAAATAGGGGGGACACCGGGGAGCTGTTTTTT
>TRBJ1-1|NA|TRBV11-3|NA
CASSLHWGSDTEAFF
TGTGCCAGCAGCTTACATTGGGGGTCGGACACTGAAGCTTTCTTT
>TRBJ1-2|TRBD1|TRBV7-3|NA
CASSLTGTGGSYGYTF
TGTGCCAGCAGCTTAACCGGGACAGGGGGCAGCTATGGCTACACCTTC
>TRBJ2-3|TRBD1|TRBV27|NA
CASGGQGAYTQYF
TGTGCCAGCGGCGGACAGGGGGCTTATACGCAGTATTTT
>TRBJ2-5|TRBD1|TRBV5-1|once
CASSTDGTAEETQYF
TGCGCCAGCAGCACCGACGGGACAGCAGAAGAGACCCAGTACTTC
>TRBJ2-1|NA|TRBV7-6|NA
CASSQSARVEQFF
TGTGCCAGCAGCCAAAGTGCGCGTGTTGAGCAGTTCTTC
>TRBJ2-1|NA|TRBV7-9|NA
CASSNFRRLFEQFF
TGTGCCAGCAGTAACTTTAGGCGGCTTTTTGAGCAGTTCTTC
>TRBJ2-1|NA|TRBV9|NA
CASSERTNYNEQFF
TGTGCCAGCAGCGAGAGGACGAATTACAATGAGCAGTTCTTC
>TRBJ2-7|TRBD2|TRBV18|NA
CASSAGTSGTRAQYF
TGTGCCAGCTCGGCTGGGACTAGCGGGACTAGGGCGCAGTACTTC
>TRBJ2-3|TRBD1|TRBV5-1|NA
CASSSLGQVGDTQYF
TGCGCCAGCAGCTCATTGGGACAGGTAGGAGATACGCAGTATTTT
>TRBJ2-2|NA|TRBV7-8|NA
CASSPLSGELFF
TGTGCCAGCAGCCCCCTTTCCGGGGAGCTGTTTTTT
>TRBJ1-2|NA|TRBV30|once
CAWIRGTPLLRYGYTF
TGTGCCTGGATCCGGGGGACACCTCTGCTGCGCTATGGCTACACCTTC
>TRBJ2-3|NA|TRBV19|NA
CASGTGPSTDTQYF
TGTGCCAGCGGTACCGGGCCTAGCACAGATACGCAGTATTTT
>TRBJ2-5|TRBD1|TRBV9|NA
CASSAAPRGETQYF
TGTGCCAGCAGCGCCGCCCCCAGGGGGGAGACCCAGTACTTC
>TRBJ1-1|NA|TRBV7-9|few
CASSDHDRGGMNTEAFF
TGTGCCAGCAGCGACCACGACCGAGGCGGCATGAACACTGAAGCTTTCTTT
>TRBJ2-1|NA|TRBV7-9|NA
CASSLGGGAKYNEQFF
TGTGCCAGCAGCTTAGGCGGGGGCGCAAAATACAATGAGCAGTTCTTC
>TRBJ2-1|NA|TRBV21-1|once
CASSKAGGSSYNEQFF
TGTGCCAGCAGCAAAGCGGGAGGGAGCTCCTACAATGAGCAGTTCTTC
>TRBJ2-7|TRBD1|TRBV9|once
CASSSPGTGPYEQYF
TGTGCCAGCAGCTCTCCCGGGACAGGCCCCTACGAGCAGTACTTC
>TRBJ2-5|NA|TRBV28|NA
CASSSPQIQRQETQYF
TGTGCCAGCAGTTCCCCCCAGATACAGCGGCAAGAGACCCAGTACTTC
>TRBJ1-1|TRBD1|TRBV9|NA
CASSVATGENTEAFF
TGTGCCAGCAGCGTAGCCACAGGGGAGAACACTGAAGCTTTCTTT
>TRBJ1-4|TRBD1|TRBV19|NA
CASSIDIARGLNEKLFF
TGTGCCAGTAGTATAGATATCGCGAGGGGGCTAAATGAAAAACTGTTTTTT
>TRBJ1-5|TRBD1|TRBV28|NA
CASSLGQGGNQPQHF
TGTGCCAGCAGCCTGGGACAGGGCGGCAATCAGCCCCAGCATTTT
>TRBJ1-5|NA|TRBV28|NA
CASSLTARKGNQPQHF
TGTGCCAGCAGTCTTACGGCCCGTAAGGGCAATCAGCCCCAGCATTTT
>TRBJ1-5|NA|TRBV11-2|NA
CASSLDNIYQPQHF
TGTGCCAGCAGCTTAGATAACATTTATCAGCCCCAGCATTTT
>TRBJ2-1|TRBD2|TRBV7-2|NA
CASSQERLAGTSSYNEQFF
TGTGCCAGCAGCCAGGAGCGACTAGCGGGTACGAGCTCCTACAATGAGCAGTTCTTC
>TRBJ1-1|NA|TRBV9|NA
CASSVGVRGLNTEAFF
TGTGCCAGCAGCGTAGGGGTGCGGGGTTTGAACACTGAAGCTTTCTTT
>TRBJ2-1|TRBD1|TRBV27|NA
CASTPRHRGSGSYNEQFF
TGTGCCAGCACCCCCCGCCACAGGGGATCCGGCTCCTACAATGAGCAGTTCTTC
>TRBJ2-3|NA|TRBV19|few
CASRGGTDTQYF
TGTGCCAGTAGGGGGGGCACAGATACGCAGTATTTT
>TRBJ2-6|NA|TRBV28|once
CASSPTGTGANVLTF
TGTGCCAGCAGTCCTACAGGGACTGGGGCCAACGTCCTGACTTTC
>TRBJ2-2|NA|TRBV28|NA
CASNVLEVGELFF
TGTGCCAGCAACGTACTGGAAGTTGGGGAGCTGTTTTTT
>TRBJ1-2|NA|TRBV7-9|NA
CASSLSRGANYGYTF
TGTGCCAGCAGCTTAAGCCGCGGAGCTAACTATGGCTACACCTTC
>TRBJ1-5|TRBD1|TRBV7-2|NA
CASSSGQGGNQPQHF
TGTGCCAGCAGCTCTGGACAGGGGGGAAATCAGCCCCAGCATTTT
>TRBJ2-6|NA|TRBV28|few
CATKLRAAGANVLTF
TGTGCCACCAAGCTCAGGGCTGCAGGGGCCAACGTCCTGACTTTC
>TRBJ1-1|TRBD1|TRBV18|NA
CASSPRQGVTEAFF
TGTGCCAGCTCACCTAGACAGGGGGTTACTGAAGCTTTCTTT
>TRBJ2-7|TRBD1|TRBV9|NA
CASSSAGGSYEQYF
TGTGCCAGCAGCTCCGCAGGGGGCTCCTACGAGCAGTACTTC
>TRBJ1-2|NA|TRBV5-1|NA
CASSRDFANYGYTF
TGCGCCAGCAGTCGGGACTTTGCTAACTATGGCTACACCTTC
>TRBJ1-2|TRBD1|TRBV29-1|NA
CSVPRQGESGYTF
TGCAGCGTTCCTAGACAGGGCGAGAGTGGCTACACCTTC
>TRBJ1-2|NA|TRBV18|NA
CASSAGGSYGYTF
TGTGCCAGCTCCGCCGGGGGCAGCTATGGCTACACCTTC